Presented here are 28 T cell receptor beta chains from one specimen sequenced in a study of cytomegalovirus exposure and HLA in healthy donors. The PCR had 60 Vbeta and 13 Jbeta primers. TCRdb keeps only in-frame clones here, not all; method: immunoSEQ multiplex PCR. The table records roughly 150,000 clones, around 65% of them present only once. Sequencing was performed on PBMCs. The source is a woman aged 30 to 39 in good health and CMV-seropositive.

The chain has TRBV2 and TRBJ2-5; TRBD2 is a possible D gene (6 bases). Trimming removed 6 bases at V and 2 bases at J, with 10 bases between. The CDR3 length is 13 residues. CDR1 and CDR2 (germline): SNHLY, FYNNEI. DNA for the CDR3: TGTGCCAGCAGCCGACTAGTTCAAGAGACCCAGTACTTC. Translated: CASSRLVQETQYF.

This clone was recorded a few times. The chain carries TRBV13 and TRBJ2-7; TRBD1 is a possible D gene (6 bases). Deletions cut 3 bases from V and 5 bases from J, with 11 bases between. Germline-derived CDR1 and CDR2 are PRHDT and FYEKMQ (reference sequence). The length of the CDR3 is 13 residues. Here the CDR3 DNA reads TGTGCCAGCAGCTTCGGAAGGGGGAACGAGCAGTACTTC. As protein: CASSFGRGNEQYF. The whole variable domain, filled in from reference TRBV13 and TRBJ2-7, reads AAGVIQSPRHLIKEKRETATLKCYPIPRHDTVYWYQQGPGQDPQFLISFYEKMQSDKGSIPDRFSAQQFSDYHSELNMSSLELGDSALYFCASSFGRGNEQYFGPGTRLTVT.

This chain joins TRBV6-5 and TRBJ2-7, with 7 bases identical to TRBD1. Germline V lookup: CDR1 MNHEY, CDR2 SVGAGI. The CDR3 loop spans 14 amino acids. V shed 6 bases and J 0 bases; nucleotides not matched to a gene: 5. CDR3 DNA sequence: TGTGCCAGCAGGCCCGGGACAGTCTCCTACGAGCAGTACTTC. Translating gives CASRPGTVSYEQYF.

The table lists this clone with a few counts. The V call is TRBV10-2, the J call TRBJ1-5; D may be TRBD1 (5 bases). Germline V gene sequence: CDR1 WSHSY, CDR2 SAAADI. The V and J ends lost 10 bases and 4 bases respectively, with 14 bases between them. The CDR3 has 13 residues. The CDR3 sequence: CATRGVLNQPQHF. CDR3 nucleotide sequence: TGCGCCACTCGGGGGGTCCTGAATCAGCCCCAGCATTTT.

The rearrangement links TRBV5-1 to TRBJ1-1; 8 positions agree with TRBD1. After removal of 0 bases from V and 0 bases from J, the junction contained 7 bases not matched to a gene. Germline V gene sequence: CDR1 SGHRS, CDR2 YFSETQ. The CDR3 covers 17 residues. DNA of the CDR3: TGCGCCAGCAGCTTGGGACAGGGGATCGCAATGAACACTGAAGCTTTCTTT. Translating gives CASSLGQGIAMNTEAFF.

This clone occurred once. The chain employs TRBV9 and TRBJ1-1, with D unresolved. Deletions cut 0 bases from V and 4 bases from J, with 13 bases between. The length of the CDR3 is 15 residues. The germline V gene encodes CDR1 SGDLS and CDR2 YYNGEE. CDR3 residues: CASSVGQIRLTEAFF. The CDR3 region has the DNA TGTGCCAGCAGCGTAGGGCAGATACGACTCACTGAAGCTTTCTTT.

V is TRBV18 and J is TRBJ1-4, with 8 bases lining up with TRBD1. The CDR3 covers 14 residues. J gave up 7 bases and V 4 bases, and 5 bases lay outside the gene matches. Germline V gene data show CDR1 as KGHSH and CDR2 as LQKENI. The chain's CDR3 is CASSRTGNGEKLFF. The CDR3 nucleotides are TGTGCCAGCTCACGGACAGGGAACGGTGAAAAACTGTTTTTT. The whole variable domain, filled in from reference TRBV18 and TRBJ1-4, reads NAGVMQNPRHLVRRRGQEARLRCSPMKGHSHVYWYRQLPEEGLKFMVYLQKENIIDESGMPKERFSAEFPKEGPSILRIQQVVRGDSAAYFCASSRTGNGEKLFFGSGTQLSVL.

V gene TRBV5-1 combines with J gene TRBJ1-2, with D perhaps TRBD1 (5 bases). The CDR3 is made up of 18 amino acids. Trimming took off 4 bases at V and 0 bases at J, with 22 bases between the two ends. CDR1 SGHRS and CDR2 YFSETQ come from the germline V gene. CDR3 sequence reads: CASSQVPGRALSNYGYTF. CDR3 in DNA: TGCGCCAGCAGCCAGGTCCCCGGCAGGGCCTTATCTAACTATGGCTACACCTTC.

This CDR3 is CASSVPGYGYTF. As DNA, the CDR3 is TGTGCCAGCAGTGTGCCCGGCTATGGCTACACCTTC. V is TRBV25-1 and J is TRBJ1-2; D uncertain. This CDR3 contains 12 residues. With 4 bases removed from V and 4 bases from J, the gap between germline ends came to 7 bases. Per the germline V gene, CDR1 is MGHDK and CDR2 is SYGVNS.

This clone showed up just a few times. J is TRBJ2-7 and V is TRBV28; 8 bases map to TRBD1. Losses at the gene ends were 9 bases for V and 1 base for J; bases not matched to a gene: 5. Germline loops: CDR1 MDHEN, CDR2 SYDVKM. The CDR3 extends over 13 amino acids. The CDR3 bases are TGTGCCAGTTCGGGACAGGAATCCTACGAGCAGTACTTC. Amino acid sequence: CASSGQESYEQYF.

This chain connects TRBV7-7 to TRBJ1-2, with 11 bases identical to TRBD1. V lost 5 bases, J lost 8 bases, and 16 bases stayed unmatched. Germline lookup yields CDR1 SSHAT and CDR2 FNYEAQ (reference sequence). CDR3 length: 17 amino acids. CDR3 protein: CASSSRTGGAIGSGYTF. DNA for the CDR3: TGTGCCAGCAGCAGCAGGACAGGGGGCGCGATCGGGAGCGGCTACACCTTC.

V and J are TRBV30 and TRBJ2-1; TRBD1 is a possible D gene (5 bases). Germline CDR1 and CDR2: GTSNPN and SVGIG (reference sequence). The CDR3 has 12 residues. V was pared by 8 bases and J by 9 bases, with 17 bases between. CDR3 loop: CAGPRGPVEQFF. The CDR3 bases are TGTGCCGGACCTAGGGGTCCGGTTGAGCAGTTCTTC.

Concerning this clone itself: Other DNA sequences from this sample encode an identical CDR3 as well. This chain connects TRBV5-6 to TRBJ1-5; 10 nucleotides line up with TRBD1. Trimming cost V 2 bases and J 2 bases; bases outside gene matches: 1. CDR1 and CDR2 (germline): SGHDT, YYEEEE. The CDR3 has 15 amino acids. The CDR3 loop reads CASSLGTGGNQPQHF. CDR3 DNA sequence: TGTGCCAGCAGCTTAGGGACAGGGGGCAATCAGCCCCAGCATTTT.

This clone was picked up a small number of times. The chain links TRBV5-6 to TRBJ1-6; maybe TRBD1 (5 bases). Trimming pared 3 bases from V and 4 bases from J, leaving 8 bases between. Looked up from germline, CDR1 is SGHDT and CDR2 is YYEEEE. This CDR3 has 14 residues. The CDR3 coding sequence is TGTGCCAGCAGCTGGCAGGGTTATAATTCACCCCTCCACTTT. Its protein product is CASSWQGYNSPLHF.

The rearrangement links TRBV7-2 to TRBJ1-6; no reliable D call. V lost 5 bases and J lost 7, with 12 bases in between. There are 14 residues in the CDR3. Per the germline V gene, CDR1 is SGHTA and CDR2 is FQGNSA. The CDR3 sequence: CASSLLGGNSPLHF. The CDR3 nucleotides are TGTGCCAGCAGCCTACTAGGAGGGAATTCACCCCTCCACTTT.

The CDR3 here is CASSLTSGSSYEQYF. CDR3 sequence (DNA): TGTGCCAGCAGCCTGACTAGCGGGAGCTCCTACGAGCAGTACTTC. V usage is TRBV6-5 and J usage is TRBJ2-7, with 12 positions matching TRBD2. The CDR3 is 15 amino acids. J lost 0 bases, V lost 6 bases, and 3 bases had no gene match. Germline assignment: CDR1 MNHEY and CDR2 SVGAGI.

The table lists this clone with a few counts. The rearrangement links TRBV6-5 to TRBJ2-1; D is undetermined. Trimming stripped 5 bases from V and 6 bases from J, with 5 bases between. The CDR3 is 11 amino acids. Germline lookup yields CDR1 MNHEY and CDR2 SVGAGI. The CDR3 nucleotides read TGTGCCAGCAGTGGCCCCAATGAGCAGTTCTTC. Translating gives CASSGPNEQFF.

This chain connects TRBV6-1 to TRBJ2-7, with TRBD1 identical over 8 bases. The CDR3 is 14 residues long. V shed 7 bases and J 4 bases; nucleotides not matched to a gene: 9. In germline, CDR1 is MNHNS, CDR2 SASEGT. CDR3 coding DNA: TGTGCCAGCACCCCCGGGACAGGACTTTACGAGCAGTACTTC. Translation: CASTPGTGLYEQYF.

The genes are TRBV30 and TRBJ1-2; D might be TRBD1 (6 bases). The CDR3 covers 14 residues. The V end lost 2 bases, the J end lost 4 bases, and 14 bases lay between the germline ends. The germline CDR1 and CDR2 sequences are GTSNPN and SVGIG (reference sequence). CDR3 nucleotides: TGTGCCTGGAGTACTCCCGGACAGCTCTATGGCTACACCTTC. This gives the protein CAWSTPGQLYGYTF.

This clone appeared once. The rearrangement uses TRBV5-4 and TRBJ1-2; tentatively, D is TRBD1 (5 bases). The V gene's germline CDR1 is SGHNT and CDR2 YYREEE (reference sequence). The CDR3 totals 13 residues. The V end lost 4 bases, the J end lost 8 bases, and 15 bases lay between the germline ends. CDR3: CASSPMGRWGYTF. The CDR3 region has the DNA TGTGCCAGCAGCCCTATGGGGCGGTGGGGCTACACCTTC.

This chain connects TRBV7-8 to TRBJ2-5, with 8 bases matching TRBD2. This CDR3 contains 16 residues. Trimming at V came to 7 bases and at J to 7 bases, leaving 17 bases not matched to a gene. CDR1 is SGHVS, CDR2 FQNEAQ, per germline. In nucleotides, the CDR3 is TGTGCCAGCACCCCAACCGGGCGGGTCCGGGGGGGGACCCAGTACTTC. As protein: CASTPTGRVRGGTQYF. Full variable domain (outside the CDR3, taken from reference TRBV7-8 and TRBJ2-5): GAGVSQSPRYKVAKRGQDVALRCDPISGHVSLFWYQQALGQGPEFLTYFQNEAQLDKSGLPSDRFFAERPEGSVSTLKIQRTQQEDSAVYLCASTPTGRVRGGTQYFGPGTRLLVL.

The chain uses TRBV9 and TRBJ1-2; perhaps TRBD1 as D (6 bases). V gave up 0 bases and J gave up 0 bases, with 12 bases separating them. CDR1 and CDR2 (germline): SGDLS, YYNGEE. This CDR3 is built from 16 residues. The CDR3, as DNA: TGTGCCAGCAGCGTAGCTAAGGACAGAGCTAACTATGGCTACACCTTC. It codes for CASSVAKDRANYGYTF.

About this clone itself: The junction does not match germline at one end; this may be a read error. This chain joins TRBV7-9 and TRBJ2-7, with TRBD1 as a possible D gene (6 bases). Per germline, CDR1 SEHNR and CDR2 FQNEAQ (reference sequence). The CDR3 totals 10 residues. CDR3 sequence reads: CASSMRQVVF. CDR3 in DNA: TGTGCCAGCAGCATGCGACAGGTAGTCTTC. Full variable domain (missing parts from reference TRBV7-9 and TRBJ2-7): DTGVSQNPRHKITKRGQNVTFRCDPISEHNRLYWYRQTLGQGPEFLTYFQNEAQLEKSRLLSDRFSAERPKGSFSTLEIQRTEQGDSAMYLCASSMRQVVFGPGTRLTVT.

The chain recombines TRBV9 with TRBJ2-5; D may be TRBD2 (7 bases). Germline V gene lookup returns CDR1 SGDLS and CDR2 YYNGEE. CDR3 size: 15 residues. The V gene lost 4 bases and the J gene lost 4 bases, with 17 bases spanning the gap. As DNA, the CDR3 is TGTGCCAGCAGCCTTGGGGGGGGGCCGGGAGAGACCCAGTACTTC. As protein: CASSLGGGPGETQYF.

The chain links TRBV5-1 to TRBJ2-7, with a tentative D call TRBD2 (5 bases). CDR1 and CDR2 (germline): SGHRS, YFSETQ. V shed 5 bases and J shed 2 bases, with 20 bases lying between them. The CDR3 runs 16 residues. CDR3 sequence reads: CASSRGTAGNTYEQYF. The CDR3 region has the DNA TGCGCCAGCAGTCGTGGAACGGCCGGGAATACCTACGAGCAGTACTTC.

The rearrangement links TRBV18 to TRBJ1-2, with 9 bases lining up with TRBD1. Germline CDR1 reads KGHSH; CDR2 reads LQKENI. The CDR3 runs 14 residues. With V trimmed by 2 bases and J by 8 bases, 6 bases remained unmatched. The CDR3 DNA follows: TGTGCCAGCTCACCAGGGACAGGGTTACGGGGCTACACCTTC. Its translation is CASSPGTGLRGYTF.

This clone was recorded once. This chain links TRBV19 with TRBJ2-1; 8 bases match TRBD1. Germline CDR1 is LNHDA and CDR2 is SQIVND (reference sequence). Trimming removed 5 bases from V and 5 bases from J; junction bases left unmatched: 8. The CDR3 loop spans 15 amino acids. The DNA of the CDR3 is TGTGCCAGTAGTCCAGACAGGGGCCTAGACAATGAGCAGTTCTTC. Translated: CASSPDRGLDNEQFF.

The chain uses TRBV18 and TRBJ1-2; D not resolved. This CDR3 contains 16 residues. Germline CDR1 and CDR2: KGHSH and LQKENI. Trimming left V 2 bases short and J 3 bases short, with 16 bases between. The CDR3 sequence: CASSPSPLGVDYGYTF. CDR3 DNA: TGTGCCAGCTCACCATCTCCGCTAGGCGTCGACTATGGCTACACCTTC.